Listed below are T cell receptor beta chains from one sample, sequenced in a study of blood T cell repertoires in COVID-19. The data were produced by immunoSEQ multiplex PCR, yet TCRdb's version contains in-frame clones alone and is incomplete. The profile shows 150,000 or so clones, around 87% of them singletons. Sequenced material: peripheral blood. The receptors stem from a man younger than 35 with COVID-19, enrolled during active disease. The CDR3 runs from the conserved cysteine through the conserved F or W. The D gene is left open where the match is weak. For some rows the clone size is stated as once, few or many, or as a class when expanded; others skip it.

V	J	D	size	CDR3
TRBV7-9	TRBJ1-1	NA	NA	CASTTQGLEAFF
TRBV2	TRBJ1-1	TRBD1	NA	CASSVHRGFTEAFF
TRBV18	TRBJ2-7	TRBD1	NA	CASSQDRAYEQYF
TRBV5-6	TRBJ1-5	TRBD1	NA	CASSLAWDRICSSNQPQHF
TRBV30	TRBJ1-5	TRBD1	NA	CAWDRGGNQPQHF
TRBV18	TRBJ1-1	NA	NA	CASSSAIGDKNTEAFF
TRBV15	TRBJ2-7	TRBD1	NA	CATSPITGGYEQYF
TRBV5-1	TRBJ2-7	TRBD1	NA	CASSFGTGLNEQYF
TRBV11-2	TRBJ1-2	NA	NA	CASSLDLQGGAGYTF
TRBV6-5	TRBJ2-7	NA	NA	CASRKQGFYEQYF
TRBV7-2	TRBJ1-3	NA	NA	CASSPSGTPGNTIYF
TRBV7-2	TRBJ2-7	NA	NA	CASSLKSRVYEQYF
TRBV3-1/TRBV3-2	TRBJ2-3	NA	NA	CASSRMVSSDTQYF
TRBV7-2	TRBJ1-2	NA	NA	CASSATGYGYTF
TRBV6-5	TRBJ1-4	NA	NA	CASRFRDKLNEKLFF
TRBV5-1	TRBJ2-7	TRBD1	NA	CASSLRQGAYEQYF
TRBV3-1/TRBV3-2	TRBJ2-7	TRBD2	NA	CASSPPSGRAYEQYF
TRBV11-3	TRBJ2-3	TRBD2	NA	CASSLGLAGGPSTDTQYF
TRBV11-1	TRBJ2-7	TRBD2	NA	CASSERELAGRGEQYF
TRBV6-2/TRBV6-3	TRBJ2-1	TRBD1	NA	CASSPAMTGGGNEQFF
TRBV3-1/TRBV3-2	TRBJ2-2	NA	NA	CASSQGPTGNTGELFF
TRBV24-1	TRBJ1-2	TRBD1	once	CATSALDRDDGYTF
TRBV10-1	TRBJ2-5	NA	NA	CASSLEGGTLGCQETQYF
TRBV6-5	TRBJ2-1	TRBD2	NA	CASSPRAGAYNEQFF
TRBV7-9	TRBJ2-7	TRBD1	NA	CASSFPGTGILGYYEQYF
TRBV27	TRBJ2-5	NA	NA	CASSLIARDQETQYF
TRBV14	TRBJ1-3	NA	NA	CASSQYGTLGNTIYF
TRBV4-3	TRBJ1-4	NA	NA	CASSQDFDSLNEKLLF
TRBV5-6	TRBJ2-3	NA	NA	CASSLGLSDTQYF
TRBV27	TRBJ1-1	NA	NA	CASRRRSLNTEAFF